Sequencing of this TCR beta chain was carried out in a study of T cells in Graves' hyperthyroidism and ophthalmopathy. Study-wide points: Most clonotypes expanded in the thyroid (above 0.001) were also present in blood.

This clonotype was recorded many times. Its antigen is as yet unknown. Looked up from germline, CDR1 is SGHAT and CDR2 is FQNNGV. With 0 bases removed from V and 5 bases from J, the gap between germline ends came to 11 bases. CDR3 length: 14 residues. The investigators amplified TCR beta CDR3 regions from RNA transcripts. The TCR CDR3 was amplified in a first-round RT-PCR using the HTBI primer set. MiXCR, applied by TCRdb to the multiplex PCR reads, yields one record per CDR3 protein. The repertoire holds hundreds of thousands of distinct CDR3 sequences, with 13% to 15% as singletons. The source is a young woman with Graves' hyperthyroidism. The rearrangement links TRBV11-2 to TRBJ2-7; D gene unclear. Source material: blood. The CDR3 DNA is TGTGCCAGCAGCTTAGAATTTGGCGTGAACGAGCAGTACTTC. It is translated as CASSLEFGVNEQYF.